Sequencing of this T cell receptor beta chain was carried out in a study of shared clonotypes between healthy human individuals. Study conclusions and caveats: Naive CD4 clonotype sharing across a few donors was 4% to 5%.

The input for sorted-subset replicate PCRs was about 0.2 ug DNA, about 29,000 T cell genomes. Method: immunoSEQ multiplex PCR; TCRdb's copy keeps in-frame clones and lacks some. Among 2 million to 2.5 million clones, about 92% were seen once, and the ten largest hold roughly 0.36%. Concerning this clone: The antigen remains undetermined.

CDR1 and CDR2 (germline): LNHNV, YYDKDF (reference sequence). There are 16 residues in the CDR3. V lost 0 bases and J lost 3, with 11 bases in between. The chain recombines TRBV15 with TRBJ2-2, with TRBD2 as a possible D gene (6 bases). The receptor comes from a man aged 18 to 30 in good health. Some clones in this sample may be carry-over from other donors' samples. Sequencing was carried out using naive CD4+ T cells from PBMCs. The sample's subset: CD45RA+ positively selected. The CDR3 region is CATSRDLGGYTGELFF. The CDR3 region has the DNA TGTGCCACCAGCAGAGATCTGGGGGGTTACACCGGGGAGCTGTTTTTT. The variable domain in full, with the rest retrieved from reference TRBV15 and TRBJ2-2, is DAMVIQNPRYQVTQFGKPVTLSCSQTLNHNVMYWYQQKSSQAPKLLFHYYDKDFNNEADTPDNFQSRRPNTSFCFLDIRSPGLGDTAMYLCATSRDLGGYTGELFFGEGSRLTVL.